This T cell receptor (beta chain) is drawn from a study of T cell responses to AZD1222 COVID-19 vaccine. Here immunoSEQ multiplex PCR was the method, and the copy in TCRdb shows in-frame clones only, minus some. Here the sample spans under 150,000 clones, around 93% being singletons. Comment on this clone: Antigen unknown.

Pooled in the analysis were second doses at about 4 or about 12 weeks. The CDR3 runs 15 residues. Trimming took 1 base from V and 0 from J, leaving 7 bases between them. Germline CDR1 is LNHDA and CDR2 is SQIVND (reference sequence). The study, taken as a whole, reports: The donors showed a predominance of white British ancestry and of females, with possible underestimation of clonal diversity. The breadth and depth of Spike-specific TCRs increased once two AZD1222 doses had been given. Reportedly, close to half of spike-specific TCRs are directed against unmutated variant regions.

The sequence was obtained from an adult who received the AZD1222 COVID-19 vaccine. The rearrangement links TRBV19 to TRBJ1-3; D unclear. The material was peripheral blood, obtained 28 days after the second AZD1222 dose. CDR3 DNA: TGTGCCAGTAGTATAGGGCGGAGCTCTGGAAACACCATATATTTT. Its protein is CASSIGRSSGNTIYF.